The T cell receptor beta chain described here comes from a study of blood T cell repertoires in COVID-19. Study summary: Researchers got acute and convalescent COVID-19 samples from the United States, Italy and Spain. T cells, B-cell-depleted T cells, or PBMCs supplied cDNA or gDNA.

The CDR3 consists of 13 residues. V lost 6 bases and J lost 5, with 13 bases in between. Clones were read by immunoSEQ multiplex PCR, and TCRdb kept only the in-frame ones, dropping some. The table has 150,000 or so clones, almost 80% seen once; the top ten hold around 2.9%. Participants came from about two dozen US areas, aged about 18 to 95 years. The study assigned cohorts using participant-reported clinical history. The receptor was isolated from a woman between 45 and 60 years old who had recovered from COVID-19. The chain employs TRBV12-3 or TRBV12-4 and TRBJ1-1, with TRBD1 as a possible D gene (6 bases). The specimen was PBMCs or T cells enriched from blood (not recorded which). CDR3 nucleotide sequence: TGTGCCAGCAGGAAGGGGGAATGGACTGAAGCTTTCTTT. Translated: CASRKGEWTEAFF.